This entry lists 30 T cell receptor beta chains sequenced from one sample in a study of long-term antiretroviral therapy in people with HIV. Assay version v3.0 of immunoSEQ was used, and it was run at survey level. Libraries were prepared by immunoSEQ multiplex PCR; TCRdb keeps only in-frame clonotypes and omits some of them. Of nearly 11,000 clones in the sample, 76% were seen once. Here the sequenced sample was unsorted PBMCs, taken at the start of antiretroviral therapy, before treatment. These receptors were taken from a man younger than 45 with HIV.

This chain connects TRBV9 to TRBJ1-1; D may be TRBD1 (6 bases). CDR1 is SGDLS and CDR2 is YYNGEE in the germline V gene. CDR3 length: 14 amino acids. V was pared by 3 bases and J by 2 bases, with 11 bases between. The chain's CDR3 is CASSEDSLNTEAFF. The CDR3 nucleotides are TGTGCCAGCAGCGAGGACAGCCTCAACACTGAAGCTTTCTTT.

The J gene is TRBJ2-7, the V gene TRBV27; D is possibly TRBD2 (5 bases). Germline CDR1 is MNHEY and CDR2 is SMNVEV (reference sequence). This CDR3 is 13 amino acids long. The germline V and J ends were trimmed by 6 bases and 4 bases, with 13 bases remaining between them. The CDR3 nucleotides are TGTGCCAGCAGCCAAAAGGCGGGTTACGAGCAGTACTTC. Its translation: CASSQKAGYEQYF.

The chain employs TRBV7-8 and TRBJ1-5; 7 bases align to TRBD1. The V gene end was trimmed by 0 bases and the J gene end by 7 bases; junction bases not matched to a gene: 6. CDR1 is SGHVS and CDR2 is FQNEAQ in the germline V gene. The length of the CDR3 is 15 residues. The CDR3 reads CASSLAGTVRQPQHF. For the CDR3, the DNA is TGTGCCAGCAGCTTAGCGGGGACAGTCCGGCAGCCCCAGCATTTT.

This clone came up a few times. The J gene is TRBJ2-7, the V gene TRBV6-5; 8 bases line up with TRBD1. CDR3 length: 15 residues. Germline V gene sequence: CDR1 MNHEY, CDR2 SVGAGI. V lost 0 bases to trimming and J lost 5 bases; unmatched junction nucleotides: 6. CDR3 nucleotides: TGTGCCAGCAGTTACTCGAACAGGGGGAGGCACGAGCAGTACTTC. Encoded protein: CASSYSNRGRHEQYF.

The CDR3 coding sequence is TGTGCCAGCAGTGAAAACGGGGCAGGACCAAATGAAAAACTGTTTTTT. This encodes CASSENGAGPNEKLFF. The J gene is TRBJ1-4, the V gene TRBV25-1; D possibly corresponds to TRBD1 (5 bases). V was clipped by 2 bases and J by 5 bases, with 15 bases between them. Germline lookup yields CDR1 MGHDK and CDR2 SYGVNS. The CDR3 extends over 16 amino acids.

This chain connects TRBV2 to TRBJ1-1; a weak D match, TRBD1 (6 bases). V was cut by 11 bases and J by 2 bases, with 15 bases left in between. This CDR3 region has 13 residues. Germline values: CDR1 SNHLY, CDR2 FYNNEI. The CDR3 DNA reads TGTGCCCTCGGGGGCAGGGGAAACACTGAAGCTTTCTTT. It codes for CALGGRGNTEAFF.

This clone has a handful of counts. The rearrangement links TRBV6-5 to TRBJ1-5; no clear D. The CDR3 spans 13 residues. Germline V gene sequence: CDR1 MNHEY, CDR2 SVGAGI. With 6 bases removed from V and 7 bases from J, the gap between germline ends came to 13 bases. CDR3 residues: CASSPSGLQPQHF. The CDR3 DNA follows: TGTGCCAGCAGCCCTTCGGGGTTGCAGCCCCAGCATTTT.

The J gene is TRBJ1-5, the V gene TRBV5-1, with 7 bases fitting TRBD1. The CDR3 has 13 amino acids. The V and J ends lost 2 bases and 5 bases, in that order; junction bases with no gene match: 1. Germline V lookup: CDR1 SGHRS, CDR2 YFSETQ. The CDR3 loop reads CASSFTGDQPQHF. As DNA, the CDR3 is TGCGCCAGCAGCTTTACAGGGGATCAGCCCCAGCATTTT.

The rearrangement links TRBV28 to TRBJ1-2; 7 nucleotides line up with TRBD1. Germline V CDR1 and CDR2: MDHEN, SYDVKM. This CDR3 comprises 15 residues. Trimming cost V 3 bases and J 3 bases; bases outside gene matches: 7. This chain's CDR3 is CASSFWAGGDYGYTF. CDR3 DNA: TGTGCCAGCAGTTTTTGGGCAGGGGGTGACTATGGCTACACCTTC.

The J gene is TRBJ1-1, the V gene TRBV11-2; a possible D gene is TRBD1 (5 bases). V was trimmed by 7 bases and J by 6 bases, leaving 9 bases between them. The length of the CDR3 is 11 residues. Germline V gene data show CDR1 as SGHAT and CDR2 as FQNNGV. CDR3 protein: CASTRGAEAFF. CDR3 in DNA: TGTGCCAGCACCCGGGGGGCTGAAGCTTTCTTT.

V gene TRBV15 combines with J gene TRBJ2-1; maybe TRBD1 (6 bases). CDR3 length equals 14 residues. CDR1 LNHNV and CDR2 YYDKDF come from the germline V gene (reference sequence). V was clipped by 4 bases and J by 6 bases, with 13 bases between them. The CDR3, as DNA: TGTGCCACCAGCACCGACAGGCTCGGCAATGAGCAGTTCTTC. It specifies CATSTDRLGNEQFF.

The chain couples TRBV7-9 to TRBJ2-3, with TRBD2 as a possible D gene (5 bases). The CDR3 has 12 amino acids. Germline CDR1 SEHNR, CDR2 FQNEAQ (reference sequence). Trimming shortened V by 4 bases and J by 8 bases, and 10 bases separated the two germline ends. In DNA, the CDR3 is TGTGCCAGCAGCTCCGGACTTCTTACGCAGTATTTT. Translation: CASSSGLLTQYF.

V is TRBV18 and J is TRBJ2-3; D is ambiguous. Per germline, CDR1 KGHSH and CDR2 LQKENI. The CDR3 spans 12 residues. The ends were cut back, 8 bases at V and 0 bases at J, with 6 bases in the middle. The CDR3 protein is CASATSTDTQYF. The CDR3 DNA is TGTGCCAGCGCTACTAGCACAGATACGCAGTATTTT. Together with reference TRBV18 and TRBJ2-3, the CDR3 gives the full variable domain: NAGVMQNPRHLVRRRGQEARLRCSPMKGHSHVYWYRQLPEEGLKFMVYLQKENIIDESGMPKERFSAEFPKEGPSILRIQQVVRGDSAAYFCASATSTDTQYFGPGTRLTVL.

This sequence joins TRBV2 and TRBJ1-3, with 8 bases that match TRBD1. The CDR3 runs to 16 residues. Germline lookup yields CDR1 SNHLY and CDR2 FYNNEI. The ends lost 6 bases at V and 1 base at J; junction bases unmatched: 8. The CDR3 DNA follows: TGTGCCAGCAGATCCGGGACAGGCCTATCTGGAAACACCATATATTTT. The encoded protein is CASRSGTGLSGNTIYF.

This sequence joins TRBV18 and TRBJ2-7, with 9 bases aligning to TRBD2. This CDR3 is 17 amino acids long. Germline V lookup: CDR1 KGHSH, CDR2 LQKENI. With V trimmed by 1 base and J by 0 bases, 7 bases remained unmatched. CDR3: CASSPRPLRGGSYEQYF. CDR3 bases: TGTGCCAGCTCACCACGTCCCCTGCGGGGGGGCTCCTACGAGCAGTACTTC.

The J gene is TRBJ1-1, the V gene TRBV4-1, with D hard to call. Trimming stripped 0 bases from V and 5 bases from J, with 25 bases between. CDR1 and CDR2 from the germline V gene are MGHRA and YSYEKL. The CDR3 runs 19 residues. CDR3 loop: CASSQDPLRSGGGRTEAFF. CDR3 nucleotide sequence: TGCGCCAGCAGCCAAGATCCCCTTAGGAGTGGAGGTGGGAGGACTGAAGCTTTCTTT.

The chain employs TRBV28 and TRBJ2-7; D could derive from TRBD1 or TRBD2 (5 bases each). Germline CDR1 and CDR2: MDHEN and SYDVKM. The CDR3 has 15 residues. Trimming took off 5 bases at V and 5 bases at J, with 19 bases between the two ends. In DNA, the CDR3 is TGTGCCAGCAGTCCCGGGTCTGTTTGGGGACACGAGCAGTACTTC. It is translated as CASSPGSVWGHEQYF.

The chain links TRBV14 to TRBJ2-2, with D maybe TRBD2 (6 bases). This CDR3 has 14 amino acids. In germline, CDR1 is SGHDN, CDR2 FVKESK. V lost 5 bases, J lost 4 bases, and 11 bases lay in between. The CDR3 is CASSKQGGTGELFF. The CDR3 DNA reads as TGTGCCAGCAGCAAGCAGGGAGGCACCGGGGAGCTGTTTTTT. Complete variable domain (other parts from reference TRBV14 and TRBJ2-2): EAGVTQFPSHSVIEKGQTVTLRCDPISGHDNLYWYRRVMGKEIKFLLHFVKESKQDESGMPNNRFLAERTGGTYSTLKVQPAELEDSGVYFCASSKQGGTGELFFGEGSRLTVL.

This chain links TRBV18 with TRBJ2-3; no firm D call. CDR1 is KGHSH, CDR2 LQKENI, per germline. Deletions cut 4 bases from V and 2 bases from J, with 22 bases between. This CDR3 has 18 residues. Here the CDR3 DNA reads TGTGCCAGCTCACAAAACGCAAACACGATAAAAGACACAGATACGCAGTATTTT. This gives the protein CASSQNANTIKDTDTQYF.

The chain uses TRBV5-6 and TRBJ1-1; no firm D call. The germline V gene has CDR1 SGHDT and CDR2 YYEEEE. There are 15 residues in the CDR3. The germline V and J ends were trimmed by 4 bases and 1 base, with 14 bases remaining between them. CDR3 sequence (DNA): TGTGCCAGCAGCGATAGAAGTTATGGGAACACTGAAGCTTTCTTT. Protein product: CASSDRSYGNTEAFF.

For the CDR3, the DNA is TGTGCCAGTAGCCGTCCGGGCCCGAACAATGAGCAGTTCTTC. Its protein is CASSRPGPNNEQFF. The genes are TRBV19 and TRBJ2-1; D call uncertain. The CDR3 is 14 residues long. Trimming shortened V by 6 bases and J by 5 bases, and 14 bases separated the two germline ends. CDR1 and CDR2 from the germline V gene are LNHDA and SQIVND (reference sequence).

The rearrangement joins TRBV15 to TRBJ2-7; a weak D match, TRBD1 (5 bases). V lost 0 bases, J lost 2 bases, and 11 bases lay in between. This CDR3 region has 15 residues. The V gene's germline CDR1 is LNHNV and CDR2 YYDKDF (reference sequence). The CDR3 DNA follows: TGTGCCACCAGCAGAGATGGTGGGGCCGCCTACGAGCAGTACTTC. This gives the protein CATSRDGGAAYEQYF.

This chain uses TRBV6-1 with TRBJ1-4, with D unresolved. CDR3 length: 16 residues. Between the trimmed V and J ends, which lost 2 bases and 8 bases, there was a span of 18 bases. The germline CDR1 and CDR2 sequences are MNHNS and SASEGT. The CDR3 coding sequence is TGTGCCAGCAGTGAATGGGCCCTAACTGTAATCGAAAAACTGTTTTTT. Translation: CASSEWALTVIEKLFF.

The chain links TRBV5-4 to TRBJ1-5; D remains ambiguous. Trimming removed 5 bases from V and 4 bases from J, with 7 bases in between. The CDR3 covers 12 residues. From germline, CDR1 is SGHNT and CDR2 YYREEE (reference sequence). The CDR3 DNA follows: TGTGCCAGCAGACCCGATAATCAGCCCCAGCATTTT. Its translation: CASRPDNQPQHF. The complete variable domain, with remaining parts taken from reference TRBV5-4 and TRBJ1-5, reads ETGVTQSPTHLIKTRGQQVTLRCSSQSGHNTVSWYQQALGQGPQFIFQYYREEENGRGNFPPRFSGLQFPNYSSELNVNALELDDSALYLCASRPDNQPQHFGDGTRLSIL.

The rearrangement uses TRBV10-2 and TRBJ2-5, with TRBD1 identical over 9 bases. The V gene's germline CDR1 is WSHSY and CDR2 SAAADI. V shed 4 bases, J shed 2 bases, and the junction held 2 bases outside the gene matches. This CDR3 has 14 residues. The CDR3 DNA follows: TGCGCCAGCAGTGGGGGGACAGGGCAAGAGACCCAGTACTTC. Residues: CASSGGTGQETQYF.

The rearrangement joins TRBV15 to TRBJ2-1; D not certain. Per germline, CDR1 LNHNV and CDR2 YYDKDF (reference sequence). The V end was cut by 0 bases, the J end by 2 bases, with 8 bases between. The CDR3 length is 15 residues. For the CDR3, the DNA is TGTGCCACCAGCAGAGATAAAGGAACCTACAATGAGCAGTTCTTC. It codes for CATSRDKGTYNEQFF.

This clone showed up just a few times. The chain combines TRBV2 with TRBJ2-5, with TRBD2 matching 11 bases. The CDR3 has 16 amino acids. The V and J ends lost 3 bases and 1 base, in that order; junction bases with no gene match: 4. Germline CDR1 and CDR2: SNHLY and FYNNEI. CDR3 sequence reads: CASSDPSGRTQETQYF. CDR3 bases: TGTGCCAGCAGTGATCCTAGCGGGAGGACCCAAGAGACCCAGTACTTC.

This clone has just one count. The CDR3 is CASRPGGEYGYTF. The DNA for the CDR3 is TGCGCCAGCAGGCCAGGGGGAGAGTATGGCTACACCTTC. The chain links TRBV10-2 to TRBJ1-2, with 7 bases lining up with TRBD1. After removal of 6 bases from V and 5 bases from J, the junction contained 6 bases not matched to a gene. The CDR3 contains 13 residues. Germline values: CDR1 WSHSY, CDR2 SAAADI.

This chain links TRBV7-8 with TRBJ2-2; TRBD2 might be the D (6 bases). This CDR3 has 16 amino acids. V was cut by 4 bases and J by 2 bases, with 14 bases left in between. CDR1 and CDR2 from the germline V gene are SGHVS and FQNEAQ. The CDR3 reads CASSSSRGFNTGELFF. The CDR3 DNA follows: TGTGCCAGCAGCTCGAGCCGGGGGTTTAACACCGGGGAGCTGTTTTTT.

The V call is TRBV30, the J call TRBJ1-1, with a tentative D call TRBD1 (6 bases). This CDR3 spans 14 amino acids. V was clipped by 3 bases and J by 5 bases, with 16 bases between them. The germline CDR1 and CDR2 sequences are GTSNPN and SVGIG (reference sequence). CDR3 sequence: CAWSRGTVGTEAFF. CDR3 bases: TGTGCCTGGAGCAGGGGTACAGTGGGGACTGAAGCTTTCTTT.